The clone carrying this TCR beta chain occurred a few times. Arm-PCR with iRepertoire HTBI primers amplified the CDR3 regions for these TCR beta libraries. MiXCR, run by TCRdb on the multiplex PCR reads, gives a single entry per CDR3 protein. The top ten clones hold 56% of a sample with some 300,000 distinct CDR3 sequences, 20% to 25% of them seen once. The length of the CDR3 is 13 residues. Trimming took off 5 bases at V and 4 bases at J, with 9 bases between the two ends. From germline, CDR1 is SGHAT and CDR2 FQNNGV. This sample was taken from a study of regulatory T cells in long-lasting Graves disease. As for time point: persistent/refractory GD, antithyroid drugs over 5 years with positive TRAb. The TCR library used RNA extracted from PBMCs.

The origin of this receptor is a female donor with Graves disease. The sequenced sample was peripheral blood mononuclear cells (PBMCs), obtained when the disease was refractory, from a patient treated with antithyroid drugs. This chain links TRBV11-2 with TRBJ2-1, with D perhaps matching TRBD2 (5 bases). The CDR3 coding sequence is TGTGCCAGCAGCCCGGGATGGTACAATGAGCAGTTCTTC. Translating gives CASSPGWYNEQFF.